This entry lists 25 T cell receptor beta chains sequenced from one sample in a study of fetal regulatory T cell absence and autoimmunity. Only in-frame clones appear in the TCRdb table, and some are missing; sequencing was by immunoSEQ multiplex PCR. The data hold 85,000 to 100,000 clones, with 60% to 80% observed a single time. Sequenced material: pancreas tissue. These receptors were collected from a male donor with IPEX syndrome.

The chain joins TRBV27 to TRBJ2-7, with a possible D match to TRBD2 (6 bases). The CDR3 has 14 residues. Trimming stripped 6 bases from V and 2 bases from J, with 14 bases between. The germline V gene has CDR1 MNHEY and CDR2 SMNVEV (reference sequence). The CDR3 spells CASSLRGIPYEQYF. DNA for the CDR3: TGTGCCAGCAGCCTCCGGGGGATACCCTACGAGCAGTACTTC.

The J gene is TRBJ1-4, the V gene TRBV7-2; D unresolved. The CDR3 totals 14 residues. Germline V CDR1 and CDR2: SGHTA, FQGNSA. The ends were cut back, 4 bases at V and 7 bases at J, with 13 bases in the middle. The CDR3 coding sequence is TGTGCCAGCAGCTCTTCAAAAGGTTTTGAAAAACTGTTTTTT. Its translation is CASSSSKGFEKLFF.

The chain is built from TRBV7-9 and TRBJ2-1; 7 positions agree with TRBD2. Germline V CDR1 and CDR2: SEHNR, FQNEAQ (reference sequence). The trim removed 0 bases at V and 10 bases at J, leaving 12 bases unmatched. The CDR3 totals 16 residues. The CDR3 nucleotides read TGTGCCAGCAGCTTAGCGGGGGGACTACTGGGAGGGGAGCAGTTCTTC. Its protein product is CASSLAGGLLGGEQFF.

The count of this clone is one. The V gene is TRBV4-1, the J gene TRBJ2-5, with D hard to call. The germline CDR1 and CDR2 sequences are MGHRA and YSYEKL. Trimming removed 1 base from V and 3 bases from J, with 15 bases in between. The CDR3 loop spans 16 amino acids. The CDR3 protein is CASSQAPTRLEETQYF. CDR3 bases: TGCGCCAGCAGCCAAGCCCCGACAAGATTGGAAGAGACCCAGTACTTC.

This chain connects TRBV9 to TRBJ2-3; no reliable D call. Germline CDR1 is SGDLS and CDR2 is YYNGEE. This CDR3 is 13 amino acids long. V was clipped by 3 bases and J by 0 bases, with 5 bases between them. The CDR3 coding sequence is TGTGCCAGCAGCGGACCTAGCACAGATACGCAGTATTTT. It specifies CASSGPSTDTQYF.

The CDR3 protein is CACLTSGGPTDTQYF. The DNA for the CDR3 is TGTGCCTGCCTGACTAGCGGGGGTCCTACAGATACGCAGTATTTT. The chain uses TRBV30 and TRBJ2-3; 12 bases fit TRBD2. Trimming at V came to 6 bases and at J to 3 bases, leaving 7 bases not matched to a gene. Germline-derived CDR1 and CDR2 are GTSNPN and SVGIG (reference sequence). The CDR3 runs 15 residues.

The chain employs TRBV10-3 and TRBJ1-4, with D possibly TRBD1 on 5 matching bases. The ends were cut back, 7 bases at V and 2 bases at J, with 8 bases in the middle. CDR3 length: 13 amino acids. Looked up from germline, CDR1 is ENHRY and CDR2 is SYGVKD. CDR3 loop: CAIKGETNEKLFF. In DNA form, the CDR3 reads TGTGCCATCAAAGGGGAGACTAATGAAAAACTGTTTTTT.

The J gene is TRBJ1-6, the V gene TRBV5-4, with a tentative D call TRBD1 (5 bases). Looked up from germline, CDR1 is SGHNT and CDR2 is YYREEE (reference sequence). V lost 2 bases and J lost 10, with 10 bases in between. The CDR3 has 13 amino acids. The CDR3 DNA reads as TGTGCCAGCAGCTTCCAGGGTAGGTCACCCCTCCACTTT. This encodes CASSFQGRSPLHF.

The chain recombines TRBV19 with TRBJ1-2; 11 nucleotides align to TRBD1. The length of the CDR3 is 15 residues. Germline V gene data show CDR1 as LNHDA and CDR2 as SQIVND (reference sequence). V trimming: 4 bases; J trimming: 2 bases; junction bases outside the gene matches: 3. The CDR3 sequence is CASSTGDRGNYGYTF. The CDR3 bases are TGTGCCAGTAGTACCGGGGACAGGGGGAACTATGGCTACACCTTC.

The chain joins TRBV4-1 to TRBJ2-5, with D perhaps TRBD2 (6 bases). The germline gives CDR1 MGHRA, CDR2 YSYEKL. V shed 4 bases and J shed 0 bases, with 21 bases lying between them. The CDR3 runs 18 residues. The CDR3 bases are TGCGCCAGCAGCCTGGACTCGACCACGGCGGGGTACCAAGAGACCCAGTACTTC. It yields the protein CASSLDSTTAGYQETQYF.

This clone was observed a single time. The chain links TRBV4-3 to TRBJ1-1; perhaps TRBD1 as D (5 bases). This CDR3 is built from 15 residues. Trimming stripped 0 bases from V and 1 base from J, with 9 bases between. The germline V gene has CDR1 LGHNA and CDR2 YSLEER. CDR3 nucleotide sequence: TGCGCCAGCAGCCAAGATTGGCAGGGGAACACTGAAGCTTTCTTT. Its translation is CASSQDWQGNTEAFF.

V is TRBV10-1 and J is TRBJ2-3; D is unclear. Per the germline V gene, CDR1 is WNHNN and CDR2 is SYGVQD (reference sequence). V was cut by 5 bases and J by 6 bases, with 9 bases left in between. This CDR3 is 12 amino acids long. In DNA form, the CDR3 reads TGCGCCAGCAGTCTCAGTCGGGATACGCAGTATTTT. This codes for CASSLSRDTQYF.

V usage is TRBV5-1 and J usage is TRBJ1-5; D is unclear. Germline CDR1 is SGHRS and CDR2 is YFSETQ. V lost 0 bases and J 3 bases, leaving 4 bases between the germline ends. This CDR3 contains 13 residues. The CDR3: CASSLEVNQPQHF. In nucleotides, the CDR3 is TGCGCCAGCAGCTTGGAGGTCAATCAGCCCCAGCATTTT.

This sequence joins TRBV9 and TRBJ1-5, with D hard to call. V was clipped by 0 bases and J by 1 base, with 2 bases between them. Germline values: CDR1 SGDLS, CDR2 YYNGEE. The CDR3 runs to 13 residues. CDR3 region: CASSVGSNQPQHF. CDR3 nucleotide sequence: TGTGCCAGCAGCGTAGGGAGCAATCAGCCCCAGCATTTT.

CDR3 sequence (DNA): TGTGCTAGTGGGTCGTCCCTCTCTGGGGCCAACGTCCTGACTTTC. Residues: CASGSSLSGANVLTF. This chain connects TRBV12-5 to TRBJ2-6, with no clear D. Trimming shortened V by 6 bases and J by 0 bases, and 9 bases separated the two germline ends. The CDR3 is 15 amino acids. The V gene's germline CDR1 is LGHNT and CDR2 FRNRAP.

This clone was seen a few times. A junction end diverges from the germline sequence, so it may reflect a read error. The chain employs TRBV10-1 and TRBJ1-6, with 8 positions matching TRBD1. CDR1 and CDR2 from the germline V gene are WNHNN and SYGVQD (reference sequence). This CDR3 has 9 residues. CDR3 loop: CARSTGEGF. The DNA of the CDR3 is TGCGCCAGATCGACAGGGGAGGGATTT.

V usage is TRBV5-6 and J usage is TRBJ1-2, with TRBD1 matching 9 bases. Germline lookup yields CDR1 SGHDT and CDR2 YYEEEE. This CDR3 is built from 15 residues. V lost 5 bases, J lost 5 bases, and 10 bases stayed unmatched. CDR3 sequence: CASRPGTGRRYGYTF. CDR3 nucleotides: TGTGCCAGCAGACCCGGGACAGGGAGGAGGTATGGCTACACCTTC.

The chain combines TRBV4-1 with TRBJ2-3; D may be TRBD2 (6 bases). The CDR3 spans 18 residues. The V end lost 4 bases, the J end lost 0 bases, and 20 bases lay between the germline ends. Germline lookup yields CDR1 MGHRA and CDR2 YSYEKL. Here the CDR3 DNA reads TGCGCCAGCAGCCCCTCGATGGCCGTAGCGGCCAGCACAGATACGCAGTATTTT. This codes for CASSPSMAVAASTDTQYF.

The CDR3, as DNA: TGTGCCAGCAGCCCGGGACTAGCGCAGTATTTT. Protein: CASSPGLAQYF. The chain links TRBV7-9 to TRBJ2-3, with TRBD2 identical over 8 bases. The CDR3 sequence is 11 residues long. Losses at the gene ends were 5 bases for V and 10 bases for J; bases not matched to a gene: 2. CDR1 is SEHNR and CDR2 is FQNEAQ in the germline V gene (reference sequence).

This clone is a singleton in its sample. The chain couples TRBV4-1 to TRBJ1-6; no firm D call. Trimming cost V 0 bases and J 3 bases, with 9 bases left between them. CDR1 is MGHRA and CDR2 is YSYEKL in the germline V gene. CDR3 length: 16 amino acids. The CDR3 loop reads CASSQDPSGYNSPLHF. In DNA, the CDR3 is TGCGCCAGCAGCCAAGATCCTTCGGGCTATAATTCACCCCTCCACTTT.

The chain employs TRBV5-5 and TRBJ2-1; weak D call: TRBD2 (7 bases). Per the germline V gene, CDR1 is SGHKS and CDR2 is YYEKEE (reference sequence). CDR3 length equals 15 residues. Between the trimmed V and J ends, which lost 0 bases and 3 bases, there was a span of 10 bases. CDR3 loop: CASSLAGGLYNEQFF. CDR3 nucleotide sequence: TGTGCCAGCAGCTTGGCGGGGGGCCTCTACAATGAGCAGTTCTTC.

The chain has TRBV29-1 and TRBJ1-2, with D uncertain. The CDR3 covers 13 residues. V lost 4 bases and J 3 bases, leaving 12 bases between the germline ends. Germline CDR1 reads SQVTM; CDR2 reads ANQGSEA. The CDR3 reads CSVASGRDYGYTF. In DNA form, the CDR3 reads TGCAGCGTTGCGAGCGGGAGGGACTATGGCTACACCTTC.

The CDR3 DNA reads TGTGCCAGCAGCCCGAGAGGGACTAGCGGGCTCTACGAGCAGTACTTC. It codes for CASSPRGTSGLYEQYF. This chain joins TRBV16 and TRBJ2-7; TRBD2 matches at 12 bases. Germline V lookup: CDR1 KGHSY, CDR2 FQNENV. With V trimmed by 4 bases and J by 3 bases, 7 bases remained unmatched. CDR3 size: 16 residues.

V usage is TRBV6-1 and J usage is TRBJ1-6; no clear D. CDR1 is MNHNS, CDR2 SASEGT, per germline. V lost 6 bases, J lost 5 bases, and 5 bases lay in between. The CDR3 sequence is 12 residues long. The CDR3 DNA follows: TGTGCCAGCAGGCGGGATAATTCACCCCTCCACTTT. Translated: CASRRDNSPLHF.

This clone was detected a few times. The chain is built from TRBV10-3 and TRBJ2-2; possibly TRBD1 for D (6 bases). V was trimmed by 10 bases and J by 6 bases, leaving 15 bases between them. This CDR3 region has 13 residues. The germline CDR1 and CDR2 sequences are ENHRY and SYGVKD. CDR3 protein: CATYRELAGELFF. CDR3 coding DNA: TGTGCCACCTACAGGGAGCTGGCCGGGGAGCTGTTTTTT.